This T cell receptor beta chain derives from a study of T-cell reconstitution after alpha-beta-depleted transplantation in children. Overall study findings and caveats: About two months after transplant, alpha-beta T cells reportedly came from several hundred expanded graft clones.

TCRbeta library construction was performed incorporating unique molecular identifiers. Via MiXCR, TCRdb re-called the PCR reads, giving one row per CDR3 protein. Among 130,000 or so distinct CDR3 sequences, approximately 8.7% were seen once, and the ten largest hold approximately 25%. The table lists this clonotype with a few counts. Its antigen is undetermined. CDR1 and CDR2 from the germline V gene are DFQATT and SNEGSKA (reference sequence). The CDR3 consists of 15 residues. Between the trimmed V and J ends, which lost 3 bases and 3 bases, there was a span of 17 bases. The rearrangement uses TRBV20-1 and TRBJ1-2; unclear D gene. The material sequenced was PBMCs, mostly from graft donor cells, taken 180 days after TCRalphabeta/CD19-depleted stem cell transplant. The TCR comes from a girl under two years old who had a stem cell transplant for combined immunodeficiency, so the T cells may come from the graft donor. This CDR3 reads CSASPAPEVDYGYTF. In DNA, the CDR3 is TGCAGTGCTAGCCCCGCCCCGGAGGTGGACTATGGCTACACCTTC.